These 10 T cell receptor beta chains were sequenced from one sample in a study of T cell responses to AZD1222 COVID-19 vaccine. TCRdb's copy holds only in-frame clones and misses some; the assay was immunoSEQ multiplex PCR. The table has about 120,000 clones, 88% seen once. Sequenced here: peripheral blood, sampled on day 0 of AZD1222 vaccination. All receptors come from an adult in good health.

V and J are TRBV18 and TRBJ1-1; D gene ambiguous. V lost 1 base and J lost 1, with 10 bases in between. Per the germline V gene, CDR1 is KGHSH and CDR2 is LQKENI. This CDR3 is 15 amino acids long. The CDR3 bases are TGTGCCAGCTCACCACTGATCGGGGAGAACACTGAAGCTTTCTTT. This encodes CASSPLIGENTEAFF.

The chain uses TRBV7-9 and TRBJ1-5; 8 bases match TRBD1. The CDR3 is made up of 14 amino acids. Germline CDR1 is SEHNR and CDR2 is FQNEAQ (reference sequence). J lost 6 bases, V lost 5 bases, and 6 bases had no gene match. CDR3 coding DNA: TGTGCCAGCAGCAGTCAGGGGGCCGGTCAGCCCCAGCATTTT. It is translated as CASSSQGAGQPQHF.

The gene calls are TRBV9 and TRBJ1-1; D is uncertain. Trimming stripped 3 bases from V and 0 bases from J, with 6 bases between. Germline V lookup: CDR1 SGDLS, CDR2 YYNGEE. This CDR3 is built from 13 residues. The CDR3 bases are TGTGCCAGCAGCGCTGAGATGAACACTGAAGCTTTCTTT. This gives the protein CASSAEMNTEAFF.

The chain recombines TRBV11-2 with TRBJ1-1; 7 bases align to TRBD1. The junction had 12 bases not matched to a gene; V was cut back by 5 bases and J by 3 bases. Germline values: CDR1 SGHAT, CDR2 FQNNGV. The CDR3 loop spans 16 amino acids. The CDR3 bases are TGTGCCAGCAGCGCCACTAGGGACAGCCTTTACACTGAAGCTTTCTTT. It is translated as CASSATRDSLYTEAFF.

The chain couples TRBV3-1 (or the pseudogene TRBV3-2) to TRBJ1-3; D remains ambiguous. In germline, CDR1 is LGHDT, CDR2 YNNKEL (reference sequence). The CDR3 consists of 15 residues. Between the trimmed V and J ends, which lost 4 bases and 0 bases, there was a span of 10 bases. The CDR3 nucleotides read TGTGCCAGCAGCCCTAGACTGAGCTCTGGAAACACCATATATTTT. The encoded protein is CASSPRLSSGNTIYF.

This clone was observed a single time. The chain recombines TRBV5-1 with TRBJ2-2; perhaps TRBD1 as D (6 bases). The V end lost 1 base, the J end lost 2 bases, and 12 bases lay between the germline ends. Germline values: CDR1 SGHRS, CDR2 YFSETQ. The CDR3 spans 16 residues. CDR3 nucleotide sequence: TGCGCCAGCAGCTTGAGGACAGACCAAAACACCGGGGAGCTGTTTTTT. Amino acids: CASSLRTDQNTGELFF.

The V and J genes are TRBV6-5 and TRBJ2-7, with TRBD2 matching 7 bases. The CDR3 is made up of 15 amino acids. In germline, CDR1 is MNHEY, CDR2 SVGAGI. V was clipped by 6 bases and J by 5 bases; unmatched bases: 13. CDR3 nucleotides: TGTGCCAGCAGCGGAGCGGGGCCGAAACTTCACGAGCAGTACTTC. Translation: CASSGAGPKLHEQYF.

The chain combines TRBV19 with TRBJ1-2, with D possibly matching TRBD1 (6 bases). This CDR3 is built from 17 residues. Trimming removed 4 bases at V and 3 bases at J, with 21 bases between. Germline V gene lookup returns CDR1 LNHDA and CDR2 SQIVND (reference sequence). CDR3 sequence: CASSKDMGAASDYGYTF. CDR3 nucleotide sequence: TGTGCCAGTAGTAAGGATATGGGGGCTGCGAGTGACTATGGCTACACCTTC. The entire variable domain, with the rest obtained from reference TRBV19 and TRBJ1-2, is as follows: DGGITQSPKYLFRKEGQNVTLSCEQNLNHDAMYWYRQDPGQGLRLIYYSQIVNDFQKGDIAEGYSVSREKKESFPLTVTSAQKNPTAFYLCASSKDMGAASDYGYTFGSGTRLTVV.

This rearrangement joins TRBV19 to TRBJ2-5, with D possibly TRBD2 on 6 matching bases. Trimming took off 4 bases at V and 5 bases at J, with 11 bases between the two ends. This CDR3 comprises 13 residues. The germline CDR1 and CDR2 sequences are LNHDA and SQIVND (reference sequence). The CDR3 loop is CASSTGVRETQYF. The CDR3, as DNA: TGTGCCAGTAGTACGGGGGTTAGGGAGACCCAGTACTTC.

This clone was detected once. V is TRBV9 and J is TRBJ1-4; the match to TRBD1 covers 9 bases. There are 15 residues in the CDR3. V was clipped by 0 bases and J by 11 bases; unmatched bases: 8. CDR1 and CDR2 from the germline V gene are SGDLS and YYNGEE. This CDR3 reads CASSVGDRGAGKLFF. CDR3 bases: TGTGCCAGCAGCGTAGGCGACAGGGGGGCAGGGAAACTGTTTTTT.